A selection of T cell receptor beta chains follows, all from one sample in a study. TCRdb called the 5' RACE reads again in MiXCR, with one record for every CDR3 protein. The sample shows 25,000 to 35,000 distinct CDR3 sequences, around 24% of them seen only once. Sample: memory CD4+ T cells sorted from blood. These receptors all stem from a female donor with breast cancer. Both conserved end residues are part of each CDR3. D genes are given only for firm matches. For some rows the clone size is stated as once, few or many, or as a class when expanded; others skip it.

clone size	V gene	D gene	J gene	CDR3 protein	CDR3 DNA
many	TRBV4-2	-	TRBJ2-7	CASSQGEYYEQYF	TGTGCCAGCAGCCAGGGGGAATACTACGAGCAGTACTTC
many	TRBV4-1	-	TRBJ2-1	CASSQDGGASIDEQFF	TGCGCCAGCAGCCAAGATGGTGGGGCCAGTATCGATGAGCAGTTCTTC
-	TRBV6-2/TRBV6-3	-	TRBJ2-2	CASSYSPDPTGELFF	TGTGCCAGCAGTTACTCGCCCGATCCCACCGGGGAGCTGTTTTTT
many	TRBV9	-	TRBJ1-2	CASSPSTNNYGYTF	TGTGCCAGCAGCCCATCCACGAATAACTATGGCTACACCTTC
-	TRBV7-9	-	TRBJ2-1	CASSSPGRAYNEQFF	TGTGCCAGCAGCTCCCCGGGACGGGCCTACAATGAGCAGTTCTTC
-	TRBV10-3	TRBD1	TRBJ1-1	CAISEDGQGGTEAFF	TGTGCCATCAGTGAGGACGGACAGGGCGGAACTGAAGCTTTCTTT
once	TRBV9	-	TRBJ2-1	CASSVAADRLYNGQFF	TGTGCCAGCAGCGTAGCCGCCGACCGTCTATACAATGGGCAGTTCTTC
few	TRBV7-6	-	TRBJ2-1	CASSTLTGEGSYNEQFF	TGTGCCAGCAGCACCCTTACAGGGGAGGGGTCCTACAATGAGCAGTTCTTC
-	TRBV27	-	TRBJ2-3	CASSPLPTSSDTQYF	TGTGCCAGCAGCCCGTTGCCGACTAGTTCAGATACGCAGTATTTT
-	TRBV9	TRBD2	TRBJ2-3	CASSVAGLGATDTQYF	TGTGCCAGCAGCGTAGCCGGACTAGGAGCTACAGATACGCAGTATTTT
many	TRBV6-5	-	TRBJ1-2	CASSSNPGHRNYGYTF	TGTGCCAGCAGTTCTAACCCGGGACACCGGAACTATGGCTACACCTTC